This T cell receptor (beta chain) was captured by sequencing in a study of molecular identifiers for immune sequencing clone quantification. Previously reported methods and listed TCR primers produced the bulk TCR libraries. MiXCR was run by TCRdb on the PCR reads, yielding one entry per CDR3 protein. The data show about 320,000 distinct CDR3 sequences, about 23% seen once. This clonotype was seen many times. Sample: naive CD8+ T cells from blood, with Jurkat cell RNA spiked in. Subset of the sample: FACS-sorted CD8+CD4-CCR7+CD45RA+ naive T cells. The receptor comes from a human donor in good health. Some libraries in this study had Jurkat cell RNA spiked in.

The CDR3: CASSRGNYGYTF. The DNA for the CDR3 is TGTGCCAGCAGTAGGGGAAACTATGGCTACACCTTC. The chain uses TRBV28 and TRBJ1-2; maybe TRBD1 (5 bases). Germline V gene data show CDR1 as MDHEN and CDR2 as SYDVKM. This CDR3 is built from 12 residues. V was clipped by 5 bases and J by 2 bases, with 6 bases between them.